This TCR beta chain comes out of a study of T cell repertoires in cytomegalovirus infection. Study-level background: Based on public TCR beta signatures, there were indications of CMV infection and of a matching HLA type. Overall study results and limits: Clonotype analysis showed dominance of the ex vivo response by HLA-C-restricted CMV-specific TCR beta clonotypes.

The trim removed 0 bases at V and 4 bases at J, leaving 12 bases unmatched. Germline CDR1 is SGHKS and CDR2 is YYEKEE (reference sequence). CDR3 length: 17 amino acids. TCRdb independently ran MiXCR on the reads; one entry per CDR3 protein. This table has 250,000 to 300,000 distinct CDR3 sequences, roughly an eighth appearing once. The table lists this clonotype with a count of one. Its target is not known. V is TRBV5-5 and J is TRBJ2-5; 7 bases match TRBD1. Sequencing was performed on PBMCs. The receptor comes from a human donor in good health (CMV status not recorded). Some clones in this sample may be carry-over from other donors' samples. As DNA, the CDR3 is TGTGCCAGCAGCTTGGTCGGGACAGTCGGTCCAGGAGAGACCCAGTACTTC. Protein product: CASSLVGTVGPGETQYF.